This T cell receptor (beta chain) stems from a study of blood T cell repertoires in COVID-19. Study-level background: PBMCs, B-cell-depleted T cells, or T cells provided the cDNA or gDNA that made up the material.

Per germline, CDR1 LGHNA and CDR2 YSLEER. This CDR3 has 19 residues. J lost 4 bases, V lost 0 bases, and 11 bases had no gene match. Participants, about 18 to 100 years old, spanned fewer than 25 US areas. Allocation to cohorts depended on clinical history reported by the participants. Libraries were prepared by immunoSEQ multiplex PCR; TCRdb keeps only in-frame clonotypes and omits some of them. The repertoire holds over 350,000 clones, with roughly 87% as singletons. Sequencing was done on a sample of PBMCs or T cells enriched from blood (not recorded which). The TCR was taken from a young woman with acute COVID-19. V is TRBV4-3 and J is TRBJ2-3, with 12 bases lining up with TRBD2. This CDR3 is CASSQDEVRLAGEPDTQYF. DNA for the CDR3: TGCGCCAGCAGCCAAGATGAGGTTCGACTAGCGGGAGAACCAGATACGCAGTATTTT.